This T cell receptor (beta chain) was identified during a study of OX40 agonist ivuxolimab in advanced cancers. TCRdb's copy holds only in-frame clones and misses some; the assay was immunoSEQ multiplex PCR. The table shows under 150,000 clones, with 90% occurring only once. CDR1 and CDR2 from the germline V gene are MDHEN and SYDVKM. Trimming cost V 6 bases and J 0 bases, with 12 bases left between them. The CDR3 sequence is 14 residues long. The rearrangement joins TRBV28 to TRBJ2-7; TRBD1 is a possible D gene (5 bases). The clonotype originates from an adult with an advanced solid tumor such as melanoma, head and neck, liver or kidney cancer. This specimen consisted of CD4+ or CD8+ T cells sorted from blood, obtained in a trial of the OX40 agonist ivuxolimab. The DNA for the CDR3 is TGTGCCAGCAGCCCCAAGGGGCACTCCTACGAGCAGTACTTC. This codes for CASSPKGHSYEQYF.